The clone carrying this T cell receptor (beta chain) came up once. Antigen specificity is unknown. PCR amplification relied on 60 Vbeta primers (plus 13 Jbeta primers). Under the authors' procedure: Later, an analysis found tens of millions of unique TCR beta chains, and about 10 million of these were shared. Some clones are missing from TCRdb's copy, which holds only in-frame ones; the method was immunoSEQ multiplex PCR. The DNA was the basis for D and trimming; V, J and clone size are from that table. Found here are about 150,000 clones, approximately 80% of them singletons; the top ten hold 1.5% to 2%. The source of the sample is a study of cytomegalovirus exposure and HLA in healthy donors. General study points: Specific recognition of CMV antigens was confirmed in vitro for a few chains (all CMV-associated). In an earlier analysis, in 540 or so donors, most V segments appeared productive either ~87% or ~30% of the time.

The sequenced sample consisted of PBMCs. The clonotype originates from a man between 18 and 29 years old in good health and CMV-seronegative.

This chain's CDR3 is CASSYSNRANEKLFF. The CDR3 region has the DNA TGTGCCAGCAGTTACTCGAACAGAGCTAATGAAAAACTGTTTTTT. J is TRBJ1-4 and V is TRBV6-5, with unresolved D. This CDR3 contains 15 residues. Looked up from germline, CDR1 is MNHEY and CDR2 is SVGAGI. Trimming removed 0 bases at V and 3 bases at J, with 8 bases between.